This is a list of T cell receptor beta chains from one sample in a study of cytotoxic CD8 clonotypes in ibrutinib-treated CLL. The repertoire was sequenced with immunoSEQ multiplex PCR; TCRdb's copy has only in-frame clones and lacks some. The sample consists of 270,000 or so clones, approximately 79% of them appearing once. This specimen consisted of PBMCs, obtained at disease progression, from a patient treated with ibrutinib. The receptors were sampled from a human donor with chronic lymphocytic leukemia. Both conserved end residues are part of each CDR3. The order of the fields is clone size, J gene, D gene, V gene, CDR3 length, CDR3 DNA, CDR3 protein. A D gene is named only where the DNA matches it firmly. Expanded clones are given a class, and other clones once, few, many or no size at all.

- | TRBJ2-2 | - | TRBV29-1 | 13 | TGCAGCGTTCGGGACGGATACACCGGGGAGCTGTTTTTT | CSVRDGYTGELFF
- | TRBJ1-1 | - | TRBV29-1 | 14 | TGCAGCGTTGACCACAGGGACGGGAACACTGAAGCTTTCTTT | CSVDHRDGNTEAFF
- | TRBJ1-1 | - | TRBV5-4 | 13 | TGTGCCAGCAGCAGCGACAGACACACTGAAGCTTTCTTT | CASSSDRHTEAFF
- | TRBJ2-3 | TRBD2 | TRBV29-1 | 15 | TGCAGCGTTGCGCTAGCGGGAGGGTTCACAGATACGCAGTATTTT | CSVALAGGFTDTQYF
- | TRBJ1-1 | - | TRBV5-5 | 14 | TGTGCCAGCAGGCAGATTCAGCTGGGGGTTGAAGCTTTCTTT | CASRQIQLGVEAFF
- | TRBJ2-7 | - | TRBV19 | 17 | TGTGCCAGTAGTATACTGTCGGTCCGGGTTCGGCTGTACGAGCAGTACTTC | CASSILSVRVRLYEQYF
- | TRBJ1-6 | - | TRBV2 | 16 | TGTGCCAGCAGTGAATTGAGGTCAAAACATAATTCACCCCTCCACTTT | CASSELRSKHNSPLHF
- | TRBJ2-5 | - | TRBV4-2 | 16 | TGTGCCAGCAGCCAAGGTGAGGGTATCCCTCAAGAGACCCAGTACTTC | CASSQGEGIPQETQYF
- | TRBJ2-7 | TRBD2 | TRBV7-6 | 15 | TGTGCCAGCAGCCCCCGACTAGCAGTTTTGGGGGAGCAGTACTTC | CASSPRLAVLGEQYF
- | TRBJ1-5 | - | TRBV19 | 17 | TGTGCCAGTACCCGGAATTCTGCGGGGGGCGGGCGTCAGCCCCAGCATTTT | CASTRNSAGGGRQPQHF
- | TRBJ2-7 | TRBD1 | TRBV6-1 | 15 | TGTGCCAGCAGTGCAACCGGGACAGGGATCTACGAGCAGTACTTC | CASSATGTGIYEQYF
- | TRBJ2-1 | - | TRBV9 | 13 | TGTGCCAGCAGCGTAAGGAGTCGCAGGGAGCAGTTCTTC | CASSVRSRREQFF
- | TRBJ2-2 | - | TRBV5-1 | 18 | TGCGCCAGCAGCGGTAGGACAGCTAACGAACCGAACACCGGGGAGCTGTTTTTT | CASSGRTANEPNTGELFF
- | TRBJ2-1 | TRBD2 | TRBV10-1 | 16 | TGCGCCAGCAGTGAGACGGCACTAGCGGGATACAATGAGCAGTTCTTC | CASSETALAGYNEQFF
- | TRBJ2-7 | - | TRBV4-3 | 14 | TGCGCCAGCAGCCACCGCACGACTTCCTACGAGCAGTACTTC | CASSHRTTSYEQYF
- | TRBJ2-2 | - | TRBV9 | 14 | TGTGCCAGCAGACGCGGGGGCCAGGTTGGGGAGCTGTTTTTT | CASRRGGQVGELFF
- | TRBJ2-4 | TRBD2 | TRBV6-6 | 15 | TGTGCCAGCAGAAGGACTAGCGGGGCTGGGGACATTCAGTACTTC | CASRRTSGAGDIQYF
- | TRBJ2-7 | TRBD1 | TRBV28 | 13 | TGTGCCAGCAGTTTGGGACAGTCCTACGAGCAGTACTTC | CASSLGQSYEQYF
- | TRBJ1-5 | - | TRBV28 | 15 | TGTGCCAGCAGTTCAGGGGTGACGGGCAATCAGCCCCAGCATTTT | CASSSGVTGNQPQHF
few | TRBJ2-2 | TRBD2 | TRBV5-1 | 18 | TGCGCCAGCAGCTCGGGACTAGCGGGGGTCCCAGACACCGGGGAGCTGTTTTTT | CASSSGLAGVPDTGELFF
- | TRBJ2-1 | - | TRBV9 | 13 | TGTGCCAGCAGCGTCACTTCATACAATGAGCAGTTCTTC | CASSVTSYNEQFF
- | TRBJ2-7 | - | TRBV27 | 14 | TGTGCCAGCAGTTTAAGAGTAGCAGGCTACGAGCAGTACTTC | CASSLRVAGYEQYF
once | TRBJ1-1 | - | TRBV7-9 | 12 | TGTGCCAGCAGCTATGGGAACACTGAAGCTTTCTTT | CASSYGNTEAFF
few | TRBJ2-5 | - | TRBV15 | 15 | TGTGCCACCAGCAGAGGGGAGGCCCAGGGTGAGACCCAGTACTTC | CATSRGEAQGETQYF
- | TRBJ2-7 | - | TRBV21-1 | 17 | TGTGCCAGCAGCGCTTCCACGGGACTAGCGGGAGCCTACGAGCAGTACTTC | CASSASTGLAGAYEQYF
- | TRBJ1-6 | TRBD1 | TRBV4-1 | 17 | TGCGCCAGCAGCCAAGATTCTCACAGGGGGCCGGGTTCACCCCTCCACTTT | CASSQDSHRGPGSPLHF
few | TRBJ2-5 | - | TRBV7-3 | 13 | TGTGCCAGCAGCTTACTTGGGGAAGAGACCCAGTACTTC | CASSLLGEETQYF
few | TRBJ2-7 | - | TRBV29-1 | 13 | TGCAGCGTTGAAGTGTCGACCTTGGGAGAGCAGTACTTC | CSVEVSTLGEQYF
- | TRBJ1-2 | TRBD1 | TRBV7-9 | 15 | TGTGCCAGCAGCGCCCGACAGGGGGCAGGGTATGGCTACACCTTC | CASSARQGAGYGYTF
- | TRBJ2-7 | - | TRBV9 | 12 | TGTGCCAGCAGCCCCCGGGGAGACGAGCAGTACTTC | CASSPRGDEQYF
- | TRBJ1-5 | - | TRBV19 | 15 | TGTGCCAGTAGTGTAACCCTTTCTAGCAATCAGCCCCAGCATTTT | CASSVTLSSNQPQHF
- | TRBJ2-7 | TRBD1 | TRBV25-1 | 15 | TGTGCCAGCAGCCGGGACAGGGGGCGATCCTACGAGCAGTACTTC | CASSRDRGRSYEQYF
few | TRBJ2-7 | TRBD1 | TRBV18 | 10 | TGTGCCAGCTCCCGGGACAGGGTCCTCTTC | CASSRDRVLF
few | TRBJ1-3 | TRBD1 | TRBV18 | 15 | TGTGCCAGCTCATCGACAGGGCTACCTGGAAACACCATATATTTT | CASSSTGLPGNTIYF
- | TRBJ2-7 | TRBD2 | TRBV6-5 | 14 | TGTGCCAGCAGAGCCGGGACTAGGATCCACGAGCAGTACTTC | CASRAGTRIHEQYF